The source of this T cell receptor (beta chain) is a study of post-analysis software for immune sequencing data. Unique molecular identifiers had been added to the TCR beta cDNA libraries. T cells numbering about 0.85 to 10 million yielded cDNA molecules that totaled around 500,000. TCRdb reanalysed the PCR reads using MiXCR and keeps one entry per CDR3 protein. Found here are some 240,000 distinct CDR3 sequences, less than 40% of them singletons; the top ten hold around 5.2%. The study, taken as a whole, reports: TRBV5-6, TRBV5-1 and TRBV20-1 belonged to a set of roughly five TRBV segments that were more frequent in patients than controls.

Note on this clonotype: What it recognizes is unknown. A read error may explain this, as a much larger clone is one base away.

Germline CDR1 KGHDR, CDR2 SFDVKD. The CDR3 spans 13 residues. Sequencing used blood. The chain combines TRBV24-1 with TRBJ2-1; D not resolved. This receptor was taken from a girl aged 10-17 years with multiple sclerosis. Here the CDR3 reads CATKGRSSHEQLF. The CDR3 DNA is TGTGCCACCAAAGGGCGATCCAGCCATGAGCAGTTATTC.